Shown below are 17 T cell receptor beta chains from a single sample sequenced in a study of blood T cell repertoires in COVID-19 (TCRdb year 2020). Library generation was performed with the immunoSEQ multiplex PCR assay. Here the immuneACCESS table is served through TCRdb, limited to in-frame sequences with V and J called. Missing clones are a known gap in these copies; in checked studies unresolved V genes cover under half, and the rest lacks a known reason. Across this sample there are roughly 140,000 clones, with 80% to 90% seen only once. The ten largest clones capture 2.5% to 4% of the sample. Sequenced input: peripheral blood. The origin of the receptors is a man in his sixties or seventies with acute or convalescent COVID-19.

The chain uses TRBV6-5 and TRBJ2-2; TRBD2 agrees at 8 bases. The germline V gene encodes CDR1 MNHEY and CDR2 SVGAGI. Trimming at V came to 6 bases and at J to 5 bases, leaving 5 bases not matched to a gene. The CDR3 runs 14 residues. The CDR3 spells CASSGLAATGELFF. The DNA for the CDR3 is TGTGCCAGCAGCGGACTAGCCGCTACCGGGGAGCTGTTTTTT.

Details on this clone: Germline is not matched at one junction end, which may reflect a read error. Other DNA sequences within the sample encode an identical CDR3. The rearrangement uses TRBV19 and TRBJ2-1; D possibly corresponds to TRBD2 (6 bases). CDR1 is LNHDA, CDR2 SQIVND, per germline (reference sequence). This CDR3 is built from 14 residues. CDR3 sequence reads: CASRAGLTYNEQFF. The CDR3 DNA reads as TGTGCCAGCCGAGCGGGCCTAACCTACAATGAACAGTTCTTC.

The chain joins TRBV29-1 to TRBJ2-2; 11 bases align to TRBD1. Trimming cost V 7 bases and J 6 bases; bases outside gene matches: 7. The CDR3 is made up of 14 amino acids. CDR1 and CDR2 (germline): SQVTM, ANQGSEA. The CDR3 reads CSARGQGGPGELFF. The CDR3 region has the DNA TGCAGCGCCAGGGGACAGGGGGGCCCCGGGGAGCTGTTTTTT.

The chain carries TRBV5-1 and TRBJ2-5; no definite D call. The CDR3 sequence is 14 residues long. CDR1 SGHRS and CDR2 YFSETQ come from the germline V gene. Between the trimmed V and J ends, which lost 0 bases and 3 bases, there was a span of 9 bases. The CDR3 DNA is TGCGCCAGCAGCTTGGACACTACCGAAGAGACCCAGTACTTC. Its protein product is CASSLDTTEETQYF.

The rearrangement joins TRBV15 to TRBJ2-7; TRBD2 aligns across 13 bases. Germline CDR1 reads LNHNV; CDR2 reads YYDKDF (reference sequence). The CDR3 has 14 amino acids. V trimming: 5 bases; J trimming: 10 bases; junction bases outside the gene matches: 8. CDR3: CATSPRTSGSAQYF. The CDR3 DNA reads as TGTGCCACCAGCCCCCGGACTAGCGGGAGCGCACAGTACTTC.

This chain uses TRBV19 with TRBJ2-5; TRBD1 matches 9 bases. Germline values: CDR1 LNHDA, CDR2 SQIVND (reference sequence). The CDR3 spans 13 residues. V gave up 5 bases and J gave up 4 bases; unmatched junction bases: 2. DNA of the CDR3: TGTGCCAGTAGTCAGGACAGGGGAGAGACCCAGTACTTC. Protein sequence: CASSQDRGETQYF.

The J gene is TRBJ1-5, the V gene TRBV6-2 or TRBV6-3; 12 bases line up with TRBD1. The CDR3 contains 19 residues. V lost 2 bases, J lost 3 bases, and 11 bases stayed unmatched. Germline V gives CDR1 MNHEY, CDR2 SVGEGT. CDR3 bases: TGTGCCAGCAGTTACGCCAAACGGGACAGGGGGCTTAACAATCAGCCCCAGCATTTT. Translated: CASSYAKRDRGLNNQPQHF.

This sequence joins TRBV19 and TRBJ1-5; D not resolved. Looked up from germline, CDR1 is LNHDA and CDR2 is SQIVND (reference sequence). Trimming removed 6 bases at V and 2 bases at J, with 11 bases between. The CDR3 is made up of 14 amino acids. CDR3 nucleotides: TGTGCCAGTAGGAGGGAGATTGGCAATCAGCCCCAGCATTTT. Protein: CASRREIGNQPQHF. The complete variable domain, with remaining parts taken from reference TRBV19 and TRBJ1-5, reads DGGITQSPKYLFRKEGQNVTLSCEQNLNHDAMYWYRQDPGQGLRLIYYSQIVNDFQKGDIAEGYSVSREKKESFPLTVTSAQKNPTAFYLCASRREIGNQPQHFGDGTRLSIL.

V gene TRBV28 combines with J gene TRBJ2-2; perhaps TRBD2 as D (5 bases). The length of the CDR3 is 15 residues. V dropped 1 base and J dropped 4 bases, with 10 bases sitting between them. Germline-derived CDR1 and CDR2 are MDHEN and SYDVKM. DNA for the CDR3: TGTGCCAGCAGTTTATTAGGGAGTCGCACCGGGGAGCTGTTTTTT. Translated, it gives CASSLLGSRTGELFF.

Only a few counts were recorded for this clone. This chain links TRBV6-1 with TRBJ2-7; 12 nucleotides align to TRBD2. J lost 3 bases, V lost 4 bases, and 13 bases had no gene match. This CDR3 contains 18 residues. CDR1 MNHNS and CDR2 SASEGT come from the germline V gene. CDR3 in DNA: TGTGCCAGCAGTGCCTTCTCTAGCGGGAGGGTTCAGAGCTACGAGCAGTACTTC. This sequence encodes CASSAFSSGRVQSYEQYF.

The CDR3 region has the DNA TGTGCCAGCAGTTTTAGGGGGCCAAGACCCACAGATACGCAGTATTTT. The encoded protein is CASSFRGPRPTDTQYF. This chain links TRBV28 with TRBJ2-3; 7 bases agree with TRBD1. Germline CDR1 is MDHEN and CDR2 is SYDVKM. The V gene end was trimmed by 3 bases and the J gene end by 2 bases; junction bases not matched to a gene: 8. This CDR3 has 16 residues.

V and J are TRBV14 and TRBJ1-1; maybe TRBD1 (6 bases). Germline V gene lookup returns CDR1 SGHDN and CDR2 FVKESK. The CDR3 has 13 amino acids. Trimming left V 4 bases short and J 5 bases short, with 11 bases between. The DNA for the CDR3 is TGTGCCAGCAGCCCGAAGAGGGGGACTGAAGCTTTCTTT. Translation gives CASSPKRGTEAFF.

This chain uses TRBV30 with TRBJ2-5; D may be TRBD2 (6 bases). The V end lost 2 bases, the J end lost 3 bases, and 10 bases lay between the germline ends. This CDR3 is built from 13 residues. Looked up from germline, CDR1 is GTSNPN and CDR2 is SVGIG (reference sequence). This CDR3 is CAWSQGGKETQYF. CDR3 nucleotides: TGTGCCTGGAGTCAAGGAGGGAAAGAGACCCAGTACTTC.

This clone was detected only a few times. CDR3 in amino acids: CASSPRRTNEKLFF. The DNA of the CDR3 is TGTGCCAGTAGTCCACGTAGAACTAATGAAAAACTGTTTTTT. The chain carries TRBV19 and TRBJ1-4; no reliable D call. The V gene lost 5 bases and the J gene lost 1 base, with 8 bases spanning the gap. Germline loops: CDR1 LNHDA, CDR2 SQIVND (reference sequence). The CDR3 totals 14 residues.

V is TRBV30 and J is TRBJ2-1; D might be TRBD2 (5 bases). This CDR3 is 13 amino acids long. The germline CDR1 and CDR2 sequences are GTSNPN and SVGIG (reference sequence). V was shortened by 5 bases and J by 1 base, with 9 bases between the two germline ends. The CDR3, as DNA: TGTGCCTGGGAGGGAGTATCCTACAATGAGCAGTTCTTC. This sequence encodes CAWEGVSYNEQFF.

This sequence joins TRBV11-2 and TRBJ2-2, with 7 bases that match TRBD1. The germline CDR1 and CDR2 sequences are SGHAT and FQNNGV. The CDR3 has 16 residues. Trimming cost V 1 base and J 0 bases; bases outside gene matches: 2. The CDR3 DNA sequence: TGTGCCAGCAGCTTAGCAACAGGGGCGAACACCGGGGAGCTGTTTTTT. Protein product: CASSLATGANTGELFF. The full variable domain, completed using reference TRBV11-2 and TRBJ2-2, is EAGVAQSPRYKIIEKRQSVAFWCNPISGHATLYWYQQILGQGPKLLIQFQNNGVVDDSQLPKDRFSAERLKGVDSTLKIQPAKLEDSAVYLCASSLATGANTGELFFGEGSRLTVL.

The chain employs TRBV14 and TRBJ1-3; TRBD1 matches 8 bases. The CDR3 length is 16 residues. Trimming at V came to 5 bases and at J to 0 bases, leaving 6 bases not matched to a gene. Germline V CDR1 and CDR2: SGHDN, FVKESK. CDR3 in amino acids: CASSLRQGFSGNTIYF. CDR3 sequence (DNA): TGTGCCAGCAGCTTAAGACAGGGGTTCTCTGGAAACACCATATATTTT.